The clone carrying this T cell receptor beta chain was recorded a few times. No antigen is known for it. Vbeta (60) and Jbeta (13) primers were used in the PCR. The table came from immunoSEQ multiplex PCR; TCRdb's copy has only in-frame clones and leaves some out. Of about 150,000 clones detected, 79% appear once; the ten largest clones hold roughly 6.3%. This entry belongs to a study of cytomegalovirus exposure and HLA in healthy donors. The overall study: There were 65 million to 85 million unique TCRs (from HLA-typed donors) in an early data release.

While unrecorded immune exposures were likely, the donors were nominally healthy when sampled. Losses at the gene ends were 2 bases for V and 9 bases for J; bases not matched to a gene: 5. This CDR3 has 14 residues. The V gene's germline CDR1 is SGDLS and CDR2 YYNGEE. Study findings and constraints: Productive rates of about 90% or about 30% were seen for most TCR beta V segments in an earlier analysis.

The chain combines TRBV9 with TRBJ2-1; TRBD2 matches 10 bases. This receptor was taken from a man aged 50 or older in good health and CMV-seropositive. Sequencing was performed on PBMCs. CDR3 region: CASSVGLAKGEQFF. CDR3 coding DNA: TGTGCCAGCAGCGTGGGACTAGCGAAGGGTGAGCAGTTCTTC.